A selection of T cell receptor beta chains follows, all from one sample in a study of blood T cell repertoires in COVID-19. The assay was immunoSEQ multiplex PCR, and TCRdb's table has in-frame clones only and misses some. The table lists more than 300,000 clones, roughly nine tenths of them singletons, with about 0.9% in the top ten. Sequenced material: PBMCs or T cells enriched from blood (not recorded which). All receptors derive from a woman in her 40s who had been exposed to COVID-19. Both conserved end residues are part of each CDR3. D genes are given only for firm matches. Part of the rows lack a size; the others show once, few, many or a class for expanded clones.

J	size	V	D	DNA	CDR3
TRBJ1-2	.	TRBV5-5	.	TGTGCCAGCAGCAATTCACAGGGCTTGGGCTACACCTTC	CASSNSQGLGYTF
TRBJ2-1	once	TRBV24-1	TRBD1	TGTGCCACCAGTGACCCGCCGGGACAGGGGGCCCGCGGGCAGTTCTTC	CATSDPPGQGARGQFF
TRBJ1-3	.	TRBV24-1	.	TGTGCCACCAGTGACCCGGGGGACGGGGCCTCTGGAAACACCATATATTTT	CATSDPGDGASGNTIYF
TRBJ1-5	.	TRBV19	TRBD1	TGTGCCAGTAGCCCGTTATCGGACAGGGGGCCTCCCCCCCAGCATTTT	CASSPLSDRGPPPQHF
TRBJ2-5	.	TRBV7-9	.	TGTGCCAGCAGCGCTACGACAGGCTCCCAAGAGACCCAGTACTTC	CASSATTGSQETQYF
TRBJ1-2	.	TRBV5-1	.	TGCGCCAGCAGCTTGGACCTAGGGGCGACTGACTATGGCTACACCTTC	CASSLDLGATDYGYTF
TRBJ1-2	.	TRBV19	TRBD1	TGTGCCAGTAGTCCGCGGACAGGGGGCCTCTATGGCTACACCTTC	CASSPRTGGLYGYTF
TRBJ1-4	.	TRBV7-2	.	TGTGCCAGCAGCTTAGTCGCGGGGGTAAAGGAAAAACTGTTTTTT	CASSLVAGVKEKLFF
TRBJ1-4	once	TRBV5-1	TRBD1	TGCGCCAGCAGCCCTCAAGGACAGGTGCAAGCTGAAAAACTGTTTTTT	CASSPQGQVQAEKLFF
TRBJ1-1	.	TRBV5-1	.	TGCGCCAGCAGCTCGGCGGGGGTGAACACTGAAGCTTTCTTT	CASSSAGVNTEAFF
TRBJ2-5	.	TRBV19	TRBD2	TGTGCCAGTAGTATACGTACTAGCGGGGTGTTAGAGACCCAGTACTTC	CASSIRTSGVLETQYF
TRBJ1-5	.	TRBV6-1	.	TGTGCCAGCAGTGCGAGTCCGTGGGGCGGGGATCAGCCCCAGCATTTT	CASSASPWGGDQPQHF
TRBJ1-5	.	TRBV27	.	TGTGCCAGCGGCCGATGGGGGAGGAGCAATCAGCCCCAGCATTTT	CASGRWGRSNQPQHF
TRBJ1-1	.	TRBV18	TRBD1	TGTGCCAGCTCTTACAGGGGTTCCGACACTGAAGCTTTCTTT	CASSYRGSDTEAFF
TRBJ2-1	.	TRBV7-3	.	TGTGCCAGCAGCTTAAGGGCGAGCTCCTACAATGAGCAGTTCTTC	CASSLRASSYNEQFF
TRBJ1-5	many	TRBV3-1/TRBV3-2	.	TGTGCCAGCAGCCCTGGTGAGTATCAGCCCCAGCATTTT	CASSPGEYQPQHF
TRBJ1-1	.	TRBV7-8	.	TGTGCCAGCAGCACGACAGGCGGGAACACTGAAGCTTTCTTT	CASSTTGGNTEAFF
TRBJ1-5	.	TRBV5-1	.	TGCGCCAGCAGCTTGGATCAGGGTCAGCCCCAGCATTTT	CASSLDQGQPQHF
TRBJ1-2	.	TRBV7-2	.	TGTGCCAGCAGCTTAGCGGAGGGCGGCTACACCTTC	CASSLAEGGYTF
TRBJ1-1	.	TRBV7-2	TRBD1	TGTGCCAGCAGGCCGAACAGGGGTCGGAACACTGAAGCTTTCTTT	CASRPNRGRNTEAFF
TRBJ1-1	.	TRBV27	.	TGTGCCAGCAGCTTGGCCCTGAACACTGAAGCTTTCTTT	CASSLALNTEAFF
TRBJ1-6	.	TRBV5-1	.	TGCGCCAGCAGCTTGGCCGGGGACATTTATAATTCACCCCTCCACTTT	CASSLAGDIYNSPLHF
TRBJ1-1	.	TRBV10-3	.	TGTGCCATCAGTGGGACAGAAGTTGAAGCTTTCTTT	CAISGTEVEAFF
TRBJ2-5	.	TRBV5-3	TRBD2	TGTGCCAGAAGCCCCAAAACGTCGAGCGGGGAACCAAGGGAGACCCAGTACTTC	CARSPKTSSGEPRETQYF
TRBJ1-5	.	TRBV10-2	TRBD1	TGCGCCAGCTCGGGACAGGGAAATCAGCCCCAGCATTTT	CASSGQGNQPQHF
TRBJ2-2	.	TRBV6-1	.	TGTGCCAGCAGTGAAGCCGGGACCGGGGAGCTGTTTTTT	CASSEAGTGELFF